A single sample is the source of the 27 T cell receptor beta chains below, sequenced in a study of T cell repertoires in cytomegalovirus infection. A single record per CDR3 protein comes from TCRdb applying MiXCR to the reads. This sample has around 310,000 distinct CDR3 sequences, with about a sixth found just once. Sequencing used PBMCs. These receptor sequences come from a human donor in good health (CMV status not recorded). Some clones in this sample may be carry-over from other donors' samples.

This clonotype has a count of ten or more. In DNA, the CDR3 is TGTGCCAGCAGTGGGGGAAACACTGAAGCTTTCTTT. This encodes CASSGGNTEAFF. This sequence joins TRBV6-4 and TRBJ1-1; D call uncertain. V was pared by 4 bases and J by 2 bases, with 5 bases between. The CDR3 runs to 12 residues. Germline V gene data show CDR1 as MRHNA and CDR2 as SNTAGT.

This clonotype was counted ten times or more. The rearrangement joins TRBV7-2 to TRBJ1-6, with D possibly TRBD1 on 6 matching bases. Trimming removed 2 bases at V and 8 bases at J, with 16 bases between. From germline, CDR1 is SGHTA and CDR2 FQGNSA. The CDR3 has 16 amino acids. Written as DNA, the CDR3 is TGTGCCAGCAGCTTACGTGCCAGGGGAATGGATTCACCCCTCCACTTT. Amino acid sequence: CASSLRARGMDSPLHF. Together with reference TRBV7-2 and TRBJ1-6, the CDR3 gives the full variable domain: GAGVSQSPSNKVTEKGKDVELRCDPISGHTALYWYRQSLGQGLEFLIYFQGNSAPDKSGLPSDRFSAERTGGSVSTLTIQRTQQEDSAVYLCASSLRARGMDSPLHFGNGTRLTVT.

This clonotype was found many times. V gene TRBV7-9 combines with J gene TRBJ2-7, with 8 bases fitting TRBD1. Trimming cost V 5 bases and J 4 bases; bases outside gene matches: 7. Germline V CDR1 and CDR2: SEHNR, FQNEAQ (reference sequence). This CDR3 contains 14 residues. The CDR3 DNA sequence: TGTGCCAGCAGCCAAGGACAGGGCGTTTACGAGCAGTACTTC. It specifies CASSQGQGVYEQYF. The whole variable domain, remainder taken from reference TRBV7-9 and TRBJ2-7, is DTGVSQNPRHKITKRGQNVTFRCDPISEHNRLYWYRQTLGQGPEFLTYFQNEAQLEKSRLLSDRFSAERPKGSFSTLEIQRTEQGDSAMYLCASSQGQGVYEQYFGPGTRLTVT.

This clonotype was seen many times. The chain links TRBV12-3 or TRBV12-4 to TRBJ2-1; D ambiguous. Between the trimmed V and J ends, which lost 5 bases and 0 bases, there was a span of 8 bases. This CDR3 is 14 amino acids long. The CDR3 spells CASSTRSSYNEQFF. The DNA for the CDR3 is TGTGCCAGCAGTACCCGGAGCTCCTACAATGAGCAGTTCTTC.

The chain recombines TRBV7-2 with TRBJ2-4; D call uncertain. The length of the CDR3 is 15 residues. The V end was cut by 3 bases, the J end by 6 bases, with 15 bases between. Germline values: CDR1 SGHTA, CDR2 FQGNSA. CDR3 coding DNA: TGTGCCAGCAGCTTTTCGATGGGCACGGGAAACATTCAGTACTTC. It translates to CASSFSMGTGNIQYF. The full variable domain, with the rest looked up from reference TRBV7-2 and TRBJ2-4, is GAGVSQSPSNKVTEKGKDVELRCDPISGHTALYWYRQSLGQGLEFLIYFQGNSAPDKSGLPSDRFSAERTGGSVSTLTIQRTQQEDSAVYLCASSFSMGTGNIQYFGAGTRLSVL.

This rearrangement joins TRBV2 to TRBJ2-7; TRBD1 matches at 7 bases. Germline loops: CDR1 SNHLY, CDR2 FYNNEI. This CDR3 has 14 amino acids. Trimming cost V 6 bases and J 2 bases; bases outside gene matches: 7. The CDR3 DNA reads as TGTGCCAGCAGCACCCCGGACAGGCCCTACGAGCAGTACTTC. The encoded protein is CASSTPDRPYEQYF.

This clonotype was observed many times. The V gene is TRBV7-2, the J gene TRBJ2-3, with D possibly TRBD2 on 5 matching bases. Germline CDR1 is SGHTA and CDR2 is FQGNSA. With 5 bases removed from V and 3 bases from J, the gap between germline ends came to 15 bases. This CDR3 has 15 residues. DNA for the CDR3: TGTGCCAGCAGCCCCACGCGAACGGGGACAGATACGCAGTATTTT. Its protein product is CASSPTRTGTDTQYF. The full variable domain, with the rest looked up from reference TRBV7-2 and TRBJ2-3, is GAGVSQSPSNKVTEKGKDVELRCDPISGHTALYWYRQSLGQGLEFLIYFQGNSAPDKSGLPSDRFSAERTGGSVSTLTIQRTQQEDSAVYLCASSPTRTGTDTQYFGPGTRLTVL.

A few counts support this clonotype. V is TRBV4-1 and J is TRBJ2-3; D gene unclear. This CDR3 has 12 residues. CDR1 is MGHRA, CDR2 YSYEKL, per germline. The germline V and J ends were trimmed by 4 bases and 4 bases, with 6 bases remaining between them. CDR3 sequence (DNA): TGCGCCAGCAGCCCGCCATCAGATACGCAGTATTTT. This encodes CASSPPSDTQYF.

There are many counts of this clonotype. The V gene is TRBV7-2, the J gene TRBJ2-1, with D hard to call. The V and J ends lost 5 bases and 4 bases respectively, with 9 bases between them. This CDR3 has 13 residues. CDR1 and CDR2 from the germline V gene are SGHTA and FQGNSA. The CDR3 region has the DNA TGTGCCAGCAGCCCAGACGGTTACAATGAGCAGTTCTTC. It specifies CASSPDGYNEQFF.

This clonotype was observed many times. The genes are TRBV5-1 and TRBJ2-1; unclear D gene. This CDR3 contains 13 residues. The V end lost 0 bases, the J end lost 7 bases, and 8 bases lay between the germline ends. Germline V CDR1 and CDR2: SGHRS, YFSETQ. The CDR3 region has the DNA TGCGCCAGCAGCTTGGATGTTTGGAATGAGCAGTTCTTC. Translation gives CASSLDVWNEQFF.

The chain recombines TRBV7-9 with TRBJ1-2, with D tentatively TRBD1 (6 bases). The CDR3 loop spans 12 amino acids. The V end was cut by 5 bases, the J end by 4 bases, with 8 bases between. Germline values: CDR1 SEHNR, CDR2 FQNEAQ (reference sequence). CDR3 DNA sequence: TGTGCCAGCAGCACGGGGGCCTATGGCTACACCTTC. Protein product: CASSTGAYGYTF.

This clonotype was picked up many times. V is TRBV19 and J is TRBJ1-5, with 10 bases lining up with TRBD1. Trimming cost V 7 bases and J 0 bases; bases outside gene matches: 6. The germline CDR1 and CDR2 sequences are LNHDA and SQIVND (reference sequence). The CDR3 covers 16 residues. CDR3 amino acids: CASTRDRGYSNQPQHF. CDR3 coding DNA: TGTGCCAGTACCCGGGACAGGGGCTATAGCAATCAGCCCCAGCATTTT.

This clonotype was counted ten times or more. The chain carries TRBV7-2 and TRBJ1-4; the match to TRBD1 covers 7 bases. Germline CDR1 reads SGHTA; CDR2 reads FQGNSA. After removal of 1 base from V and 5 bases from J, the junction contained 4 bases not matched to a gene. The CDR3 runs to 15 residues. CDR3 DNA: TGTGCCAGCAGCTTAGTACAGGGGATGAATGAAAAACTGTTTTTT. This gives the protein CASSLVQGMNEKLFF.

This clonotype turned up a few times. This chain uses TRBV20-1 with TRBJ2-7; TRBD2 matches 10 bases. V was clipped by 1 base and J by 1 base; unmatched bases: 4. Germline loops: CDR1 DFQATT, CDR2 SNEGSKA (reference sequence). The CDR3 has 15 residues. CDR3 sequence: CSARVLAGRSYEQYF. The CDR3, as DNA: TGCAGTGCTAGAGTACTAGCGGGGAGGTCCTACGAGCAGTACTTC.

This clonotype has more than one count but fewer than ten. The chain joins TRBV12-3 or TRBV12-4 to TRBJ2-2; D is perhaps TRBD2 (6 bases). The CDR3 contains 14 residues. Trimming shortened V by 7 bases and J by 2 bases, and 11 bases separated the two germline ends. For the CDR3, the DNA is TGTGCCAGCAAAAGGGACTTAAACACCGGGGAGCTGTTTTTT. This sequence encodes CASKRDLNTGELFF.

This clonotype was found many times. The CDR3 nucleotides read TGTGCCAGCAGTTCTGACAGGGGCCCGAACACCGGGGAGCTGTTTTTT. Its translation is CASSSDRGPNTGELFF. The rearrangement links TRBV12-3 or TRBV12-4 to TRBJ2-2; 8 bases line up with TRBD1. V shed 4 bases, J shed 0 bases, and the junction held 4 bases outside the gene matches. The CDR3 is made up of 16 amino acids.

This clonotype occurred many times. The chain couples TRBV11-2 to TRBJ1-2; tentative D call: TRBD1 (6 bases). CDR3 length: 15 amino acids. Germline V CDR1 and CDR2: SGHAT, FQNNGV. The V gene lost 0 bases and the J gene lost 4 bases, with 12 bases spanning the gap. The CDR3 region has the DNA TGTGCCAGCAGCTTAGATCGACAGGAGTTCTATGGCTACACCTTC. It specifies CASSLDRQEFYGYTF.

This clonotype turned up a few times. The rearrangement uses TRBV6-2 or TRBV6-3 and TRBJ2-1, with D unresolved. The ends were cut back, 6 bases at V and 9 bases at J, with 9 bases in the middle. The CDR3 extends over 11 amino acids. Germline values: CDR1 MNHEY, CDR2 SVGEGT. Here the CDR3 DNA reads TGTGCCAGCAGCGTCCCGGGTGAGCAGTTCTTC. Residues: CASSVPGEQFF.

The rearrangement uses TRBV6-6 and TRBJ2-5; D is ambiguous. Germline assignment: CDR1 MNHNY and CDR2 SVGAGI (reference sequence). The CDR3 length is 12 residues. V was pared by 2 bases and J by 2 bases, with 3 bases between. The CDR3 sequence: CASSYHQETQYF. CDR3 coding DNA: TGTGCCAGCAGTTACCATCAAGAGACCCAGTACTTC.

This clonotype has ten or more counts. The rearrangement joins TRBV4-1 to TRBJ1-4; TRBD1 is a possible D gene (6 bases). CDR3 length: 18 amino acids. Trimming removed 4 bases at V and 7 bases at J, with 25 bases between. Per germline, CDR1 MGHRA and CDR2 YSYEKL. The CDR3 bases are TGCGCCAGCAGCCCGCTAACGGGGGCGAGGGAGACAACTGAAAAACTGTTTTTT. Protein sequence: CASSPLTGARETTEKLFF.

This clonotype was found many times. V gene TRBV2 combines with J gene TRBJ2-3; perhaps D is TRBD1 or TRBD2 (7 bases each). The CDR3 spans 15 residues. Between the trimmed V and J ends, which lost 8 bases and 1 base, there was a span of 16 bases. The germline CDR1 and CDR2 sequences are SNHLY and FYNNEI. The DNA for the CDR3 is TGTGCCAGCTCGCCAGGGGGGGCGGGCACAGATACGCAGTATTTT. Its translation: CASSPGGAGTDTQYF.

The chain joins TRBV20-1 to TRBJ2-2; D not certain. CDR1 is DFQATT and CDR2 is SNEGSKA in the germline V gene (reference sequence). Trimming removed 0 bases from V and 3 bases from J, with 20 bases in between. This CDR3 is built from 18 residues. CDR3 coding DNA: TGCAGTGCTAGAGACCAGTTTAGGAGAGGAACCGACACCGGGGAGCTGTTTTTT. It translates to CSARDQFRRGTDTGELFF.

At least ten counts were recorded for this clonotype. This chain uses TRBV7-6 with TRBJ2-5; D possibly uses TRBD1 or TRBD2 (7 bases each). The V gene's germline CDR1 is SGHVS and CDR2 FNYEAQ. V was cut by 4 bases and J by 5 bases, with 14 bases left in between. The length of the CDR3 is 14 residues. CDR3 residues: CASSSRQGGETQYF. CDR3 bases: TGTGCCAGCAGCTCTCGACAGGGAGGGGAGACCCAGTACTTC.

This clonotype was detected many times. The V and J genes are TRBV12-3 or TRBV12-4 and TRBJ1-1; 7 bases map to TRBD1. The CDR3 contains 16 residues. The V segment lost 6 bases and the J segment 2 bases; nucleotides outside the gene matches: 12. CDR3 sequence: CASSLTPGTVNTEAFF. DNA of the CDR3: TGTGCCAGCAGCCTCACTCCCGGGACAGTTAACACTGAAGCTTTCTTT.

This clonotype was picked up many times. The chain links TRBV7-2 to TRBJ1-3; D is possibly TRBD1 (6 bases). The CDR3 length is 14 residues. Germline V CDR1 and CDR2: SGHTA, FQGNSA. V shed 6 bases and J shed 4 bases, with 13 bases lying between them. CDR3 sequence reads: CASSLADSGNTIYF. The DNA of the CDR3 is TGTGCCAGCAGTCTGGCGGACAGCGGAAACACCATATATTTT.

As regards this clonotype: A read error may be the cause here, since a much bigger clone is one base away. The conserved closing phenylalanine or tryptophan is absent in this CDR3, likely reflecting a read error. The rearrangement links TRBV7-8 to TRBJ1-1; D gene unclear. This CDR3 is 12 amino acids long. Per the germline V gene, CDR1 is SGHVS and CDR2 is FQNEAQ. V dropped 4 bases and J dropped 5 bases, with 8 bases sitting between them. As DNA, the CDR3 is TGTGCCAGCAGCTACGGTGGTACTGAAGCTTTCTCT. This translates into CASSYGGTEAFS.

The DNA of the CDR3 is TGTGCCAGCAGTTTCCGGGCGAACACTGAAGCTTTCTTT. Translating it yields CASSFRANTEAFF. The chain joins TRBV11-2 to TRBJ1-1; D is uncertain. V was pared by 6 bases and J by 1 base, with 9 bases between. Germline V gene data show CDR1 as SGHAT and CDR2 as FQNNGV. This CDR3 has 13 residues.